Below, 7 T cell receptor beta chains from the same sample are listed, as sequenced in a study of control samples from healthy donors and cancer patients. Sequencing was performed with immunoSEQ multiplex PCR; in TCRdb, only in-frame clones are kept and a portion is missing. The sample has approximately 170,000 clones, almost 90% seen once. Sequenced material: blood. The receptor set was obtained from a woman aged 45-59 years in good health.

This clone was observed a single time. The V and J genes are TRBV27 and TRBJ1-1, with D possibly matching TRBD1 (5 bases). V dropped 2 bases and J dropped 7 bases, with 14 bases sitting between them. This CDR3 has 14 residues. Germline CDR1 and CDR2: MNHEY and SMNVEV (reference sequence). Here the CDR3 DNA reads TGTGCCAGCAGTTTAAAAGGGACCGGTGGTGAAGCTTTCTTT. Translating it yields CASSLKGTGGEAFF.

This CDR3 is CASSQLGGGTGELFF. The CDR3 region has the DNA TGTGCCAGCAGCCAGCTAGGCGGGGGGACCGGGGAGCTGTTTTTT. The rearrangement links TRBV3-1 (or the pseudogene TRBV3-2) to TRBJ2-2; 8 positions agree with TRBD2. Germline V gives CDR1 LGHDT, CDR2 YNNKEL (reference sequence). The CDR3 covers 15 residues. The junction had 5 bases not matched to a gene; V was cut back by 3 bases and J by 5 bases.

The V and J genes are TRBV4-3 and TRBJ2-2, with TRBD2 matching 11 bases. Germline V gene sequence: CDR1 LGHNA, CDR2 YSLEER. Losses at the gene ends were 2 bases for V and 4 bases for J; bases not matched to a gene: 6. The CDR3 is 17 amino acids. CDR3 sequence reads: CASSQNALAGGTGELFF. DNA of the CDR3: TGCGCCAGCAGCCAAAATGCTCTAGCGGGAGGCACCGGGGAGCTGTTTTTT.

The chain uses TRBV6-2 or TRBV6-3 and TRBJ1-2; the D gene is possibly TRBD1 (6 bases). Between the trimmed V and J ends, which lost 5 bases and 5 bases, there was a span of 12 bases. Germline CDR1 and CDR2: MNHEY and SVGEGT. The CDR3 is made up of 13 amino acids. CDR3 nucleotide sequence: TGTGCCAGCAGTCTCGGACAGAGTTATGGCTACACCTTC. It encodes CASSLGQSYGYTF.

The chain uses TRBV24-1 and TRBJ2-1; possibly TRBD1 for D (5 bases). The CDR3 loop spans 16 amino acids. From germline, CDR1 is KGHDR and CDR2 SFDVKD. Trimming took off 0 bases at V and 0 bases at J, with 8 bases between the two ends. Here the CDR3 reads CATSDLDTGSYNEQFF. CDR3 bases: TGTGCCACCAGTGATTTGGACACAGGCTCCTACAATGAGCAGTTCTTC.

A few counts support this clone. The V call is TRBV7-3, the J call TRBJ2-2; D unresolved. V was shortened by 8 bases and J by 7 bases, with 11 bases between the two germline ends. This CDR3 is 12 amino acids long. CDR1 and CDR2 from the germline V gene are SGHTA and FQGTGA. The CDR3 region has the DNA TGTGCCAGCGCCCAAGCAGGCGGGGAGCTGTTTTTT. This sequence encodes CASAQAGGELFF. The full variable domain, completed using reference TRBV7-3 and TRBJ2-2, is GAGVSQTPSNKVTEKGKYVELRCDPISGHTALYWYRQSLGQGPEFLIYFQGTGAADDSGLPNDRFFAVRPEGSVSTLKIQRTERGDSAVYLCASAQAGGELFFGEGSRLTVL.

Here the CDR3 reads CASTDTNIYEQYF. CDR3 nucleotides: TGTGCCAGCACAGACACCAACATATACGAGCAGTACTTC. The chain carries TRBV25-1 and TRBJ2-7; no definite D call. CDR1 MGHDK and CDR2 SYGVNS come from the germline V gene. This CDR3 has 13 amino acids. V lost 7 bases and J lost 4, with 14 bases in between.